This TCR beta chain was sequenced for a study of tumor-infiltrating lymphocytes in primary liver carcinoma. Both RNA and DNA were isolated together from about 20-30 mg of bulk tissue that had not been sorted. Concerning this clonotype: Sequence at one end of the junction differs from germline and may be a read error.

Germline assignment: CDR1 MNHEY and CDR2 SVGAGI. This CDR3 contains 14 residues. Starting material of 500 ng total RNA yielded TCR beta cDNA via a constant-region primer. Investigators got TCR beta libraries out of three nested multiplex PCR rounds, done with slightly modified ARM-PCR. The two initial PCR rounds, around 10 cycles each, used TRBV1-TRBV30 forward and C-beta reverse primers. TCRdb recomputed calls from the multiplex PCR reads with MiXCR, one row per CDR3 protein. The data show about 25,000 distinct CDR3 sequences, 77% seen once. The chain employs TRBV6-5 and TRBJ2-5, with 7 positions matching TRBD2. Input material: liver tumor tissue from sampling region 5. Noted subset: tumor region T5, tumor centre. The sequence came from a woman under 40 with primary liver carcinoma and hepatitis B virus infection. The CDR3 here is CANSQAGSWETQYF. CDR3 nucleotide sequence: TGTGCCAACAGTCAAGCGGGATCTTGGGAGACCCAGTACTTC.